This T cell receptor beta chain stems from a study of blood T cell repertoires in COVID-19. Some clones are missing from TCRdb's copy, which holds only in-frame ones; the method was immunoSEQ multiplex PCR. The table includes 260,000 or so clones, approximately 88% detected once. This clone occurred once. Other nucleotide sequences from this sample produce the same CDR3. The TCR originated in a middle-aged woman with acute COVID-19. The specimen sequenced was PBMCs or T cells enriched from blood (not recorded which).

CDR3 loop: CASSRQGSNQPQHF. The DNA for the CDR3 is TGTGCCAGCAGCCGACAGGGAAGCAATCAGCCCCAGCATTTT. The chain carries TRBV7-9 and TRBJ1-5; 7 bases agree with TRBD1. The V gene's germline CDR1 is SEHNR and CDR2 FQNEAQ (reference sequence). The V and J ends lost 5 bases and 1 base, in that order; junction bases with no gene match: 2. The CDR3 is 14 residues long.